This T cell receptor beta chain was sequenced during a study of shared clonotypes between healthy human individuals. About the study: Sampling drew on donors who were a couple of women and a few men aged 18 to 49.

General study findings and limits: Naive CD4 clonotypes overlapped across a handful of donors at about 5%. Memory subsets had estimated richness that was generally smaller than that of naive subsets.

This clone is a singleton in its sample. The antigen is unknown. Profiling relied on immunoSEQ multiplex PCR, and the TCRdb table lists in-frame clones only, not all of them. The sample includes about 2.4 million clones, roughly 93% of them seen just once. V was clipped by 1 base and J by 7 bases; unmatched bases: 10. Germline CDR1 and CDR2: SGHTA and FQGNSA. The CDR3 has 17 amino acids. Material: naive CD4+ T cells from PBMCs. Indicated subset: CD45RA+ positively selected. This chain uses TRBV7-2 with TRBJ2-2; 9 positions match TRBD2. The clonotype comes from a man aged 18 to 29 in good health. Some clones in this sample may be carry-over from other donors' samples. The CDR3 coding sequence is TGTGCCAGCAGCTTAGGGCGGCTAGCGGGATCAGTCGGGGAGCTGTTTTTT. Translated: CASSLGRLAGSVGELFF.